The 30 T cell receptor beta chains listed next were all sequenced from one sample in a study of T cell changes during pregnancy in multiple sclerosis. The data were produced by immunoSEQ multiplex PCR, yet TCRdb's version contains in-frame clones alone and is incomplete. The data contain 70,000 to 80,000 clones, approximately 94% of them singletons. Material: peripheral blood, obtained in the third trimester of pregnancy. Source of these receptors: a female donor with multiple sclerosis, enrolled in a pregnancy study.

The chain employs TRBV11-3 and TRBJ1-1, with a weak D call TRBD1 (5 bases). Germline V CDR1 and CDR2: SGHNT, YENEEA. There are 13 residues in the CDR3. The germline V and J ends were trimmed by 5 bases and 6 bases, with 13 bases remaining between them. In DNA, the CDR3 is TGTGCCAGCAGCCCCCGAGCGGGGGCTGAAGCTTTCTTT. Protein: CASSPRAGAEAFF.

This chain uses TRBV2 with TRBJ1-4; D gene uncertain. CDR1 SNHLY and CDR2 FYNNEI come from the germline V gene. The CDR3 is 18 amino acids. Trimming shortened V by 3 bases and J by 3 bases, and 20 bases separated the two germline ends. The CDR3 protein is CASSEQHARRSSNEKLFF. DNA for the CDR3: TGTGCCAGCAGTGAGCAACACGCCCGGAGGTCTTCTAATGAAAAACTGTTTTTT. Drawing the rest from reference TRBV2 and TRBJ1-4, the complete variable domain is EPEVTQTPSHQVTQMGQEVILRCVPISNHLYFYWYRQILGQKVEFLVSFYNNEISEKSEIFDDQFSVERPDGSNFTLKIRSTKLEDSAMYFCASSEQHARRSSNEKLFFGSGTQLSVL.

The chain combines TRBV11-2 with TRBJ1-4, with D hard to call. Germline assignment: CDR1 SGHAT and CDR2 FQNNGV. V was pared by 1 base and J by 6 bases, with 9 bases between. This CDR3 has 14 amino acids. CDR3 sequence (DNA): TGTGCCAGCAGCTTAGGCCGGAGGGATGAAAAACTGTTTTTT. Translation: CASSLGRRDEKLFF. Full variable domain (outside the CDR3, taken from reference TRBV11-2 and TRBJ1-4): EAGVAQSPRYKIIEKRQSVAFWCNPISGHATLYWYQQILGQGPKLLIQFQNNGVVDDSQLPKDRFSAERLKGVDSTLKIQPAKLEDSAVYLCASSLGRRDEKLFFGSGTQLSVL.

The chain employs TRBV9 and TRBJ1-3; D possibly corresponds to TRBD1 (6 bases). Trimming shortened V by 2 bases and J by 4 bases, and 10 bases separated the two germline ends. Germline V gene sequence: CDR1 SGDLS, CDR2 YYNGEE. The CDR3 sequence is 14 residues long. The DNA of the CDR3 is TGTGCCAGCAGCGTGCAGGGGAACGGAAACACCATATATTTT. Protein product: CASSVQGNGNTIYF.

The chain recombines TRBV5-1 with TRBJ2-7; D possibly corresponds to TRBD1 (6 bases). V was clipped by 4 bases and J by 9 bases, with 17 bases between them. From germline, CDR1 is SGHRS and CDR2 YFSETQ. The CDR3 loop spans 13 amino acids. This CDR3 reads CASSQGSAEGQYF. CDR3 nucleotide sequence: TGCGCCAGCAGCCAGGGGTCCGCTGAGGGGCAGTACTTC.

The V call is TRBV9, the J call TRBJ1-5, with D possibly matching TRBD1 (6 bases). V was pared by 3 bases and J by 0 bases, with 13 bases between. The CDR3 extends over 16 amino acids. Germline-derived CDR1 and CDR2 are SGDLS and YYNGEE. In nucleotides, the CDR3 is TGTGCCAGCAGCGCCGTACAGGGCCCTAGCAATCAGCCCCAGCATTTT. Amino acids: CASSAVQGPSNQPQHF.

The genes are TRBV19 and TRBJ1-5; tentatively, D is TRBD1 (5 bases). Trimming cost V 5 bases and J 4 bases, with 12 bases left between them. Germline CDR1 and CDR2: LNHDA and SQIVND (reference sequence). The CDR3 has 14 amino acids. DNA for the CDR3: TGTGCCAGTAGTCCGACAGCGATTAATCAGCCCCAGCATTTT. This sequence encodes CASSPTAINQPQHF.

This clone showed up just once. The CDR3 region has the DNA TGTGCCAGCAGTCCACGGACAGGGGGTGGCTATGGCTACACCTTC. Translating gives CASSPRTGGGYGYTF. The J gene is TRBJ1-2, the V gene TRBV27, with TRBD1 identical over 10 bases. CDR3 size: 15 residues. Germline loops: CDR1 MNHEY, CDR2 SMNVEV (reference sequence). V was pared by 5 bases and J by 4 bases, with 7 bases of the junction left unmatched.

The rearrangement uses TRBV7-8 and TRBJ1-3, with D hard to call. Trimming stripped 3 bases from V and 0 bases from J, with 9 bases between. The CDR3 totals 15 residues. CDR1 and CDR2 from the germline V gene are SGHVS and FQNEAQ. CDR3 residues: CASSFDTYSGNTIYF. CDR3 nucleotide sequence: TGTGCCAGCAGCTTTGACACTTACTCTGGAAACACCATATATTTT.

The chain combines TRBV11-3 with TRBJ2-7; TRBD2 matches 16 bases. Germline V gene lookup returns CDR1 SGHNT and CDR2 YENEEA. Trimming removed 5 bases from V and 3 bases from J; junction bases left unmatched: 13. CDR3 length: 19 amino acids. In DNA form, the CDR3 reads TGTGCCAGCAGCGGTCCGGGACTAGCGGGGGGGCCAAGGATCTACGAGCAGTACTTC. It yields the protein CASSGPGLAGGPRIYEQYF.

This sequence joins TRBV7-2 and TRBJ1-1; the D gene is possibly TRBD1 (5 bases). The CDR3 is made up of 14 amino acids. V was shortened by 5 bases and J by 1 base, with 11 bases between the two germline ends. The germline V gene encodes CDR1 SGHTA and CDR2 FQGNSA. The CDR3 loop is CASSPQGANTEAFF. For the CDR3, the DNA is TGTGCCAGCAGCCCCCAGGGTGCGAACACTGAAGCTTTCTTT.

This sequence joins TRBV5-4 and TRBJ2-3; 11 bases are shared with TRBD2. Germline CDR1 reads SGHNT; CDR2 reads YYREEE (reference sequence). V lost 4 bases, J lost 3 bases, and 10 bases stayed unmatched. The CDR3 has 17 amino acids. This chain's CDR3 is CASSPRVAGGRTDTQYF. The CDR3, as DNA: TGTGCCAGCAGCCCTAGGGTAGCGGGGGGGCGGACAGATACGCAGTATTTT.

This clone is a singleton in its sample. The V call is TRBV6-6, the J call TRBJ1-2, with D maybe TRBD1 (6 bases). The CDR3 has 14 amino acids. Germline CDR1 is MNHNY and CDR2 is SVGAGI (reference sequence). V was pared by 2 bases and J by 5 bases, with 12 bases between. The CDR3, as DNA: TGTGCCAGCAGTTACCTGATGGACAGTTATGGCTACACCTTC. Translation gives CASSYLMDSYGYTF.

The V call is TRBV19, the J call TRBJ2-5; 7 bases fit TRBD2. With V trimmed by 6 bases and J by 5 bases, 6 bases remained unmatched. The CDR3 is 13 amino acids. The germline gives CDR1 LNHDA, CDR2 SQIVND (reference sequence). CDR3 region: CASSTAGGETQYF. CDR3 DNA sequence: TGTGCCAGTAGCACGGCCGGGGGGGAGACCCAGTACTTC.

This chain joins TRBV7-6 and TRBJ1-3; TRBD1 agrees at 8 bases. Looked up from germline, CDR1 is SGHVS and CDR2 is FNYEAQ. V lost 1 base, J lost 0 bases, and 11 bases stayed unmatched. The CDR3 contains 19 residues. The CDR3 nucleotides read TGTGCCAGCAGCTTAGAATCTGGTACAGGGGGTAACTCTGGAAACACCATATATTTT. Encoded protein: CASSLESGTGGNSGNTIYF.

This chain uses TRBV7-9 with TRBJ2-1; 7 bases are shared with TRBD1. V gave up 4 bases and J gave up 7 bases; unmatched junction bases: 13. Germline V gene data show CDR1 as SEHNR and CDR2 as FQNEAQ (reference sequence). CDR3 size: 16 residues. The CDR3 spells CASSWTTGTVKNEQFF. The CDR3 coding sequence is TGTGCCAGCAGCTGGACCACCGGGACAGTCAAGAATGAGCAGTTCTTC.

This clone was detected only once. This chain uses TRBV9 with TRBJ1-2; 8 bases agree with TRBD1. The CDR3 extends over 15 amino acids. The germline CDR1 and CDR2 sequences are SGDLS and YYNGEE. Trimming took 0 bases from V and 4 from J; bases not matched to a gene: 5. CDR3 DNA sequence: TGTGCCAGCAGCGTAGGGCAGGGGGCCACCTATGGCTACACCTTC. Translating gives CASSVGQGATYGYTF. Full variable domain (outside the CDR3, taken from reference TRBV9 and TRBJ1-2): DSGVTQTPKHLITATGQRVTLRCSPRSGDLSVYWYQQSLDQGLQFLIQYYNGEERAKGNILERFSAQQFPDLHSELNLSSLELGDSALYFCASSVGQGATYGYTFGSGTRLTVV.

The rearrangement links TRBV7-8 to TRBJ1-1, with 8 bases matching TRBD1. The V gene's germline CDR1 is SGHVS and CDR2 FQNEAQ. The CDR3 is 15 amino acids. V lost 4 bases and J lost 6; bases outside the gene matches: 10. The CDR3 DNA reads TGTGCCAGCAGCTCCAGGGGGCGGATTAACGCTGAAGCTTTCTTT. The encoded protein is CASSSRGRINAEAFF.

The chain combines TRBV7-3 with TRBJ2-1; 9 bases map to TRBD2. The CDR3 extends over 14 amino acids. Germline V gene sequence: CDR1 SGHTA, CDR2 FQGTGA. The ends lost 4 bases at V and 8 bases at J; junction bases unmatched: 6. CDR3 protein: CASSSGTSSHEQFF. The CDR3 DNA sequence: TGTGCCAGCAGCTCCGGGACTAGCTCCCATGAGCAGTTCTTC.

The chain is built from TRBV19 and TRBJ1-1, with no clear D. The germline V and J ends were trimmed by 7 bases and 0 bases, with 18 bases remaining between them. This CDR3 spans 16 amino acids. Germline V gene sequence: CDR1 LNHDA, CDR2 SQIVND (reference sequence). CDR3 loop: CASTASGHGLNTEAFF. In DNA, the CDR3 is TGTGCCAGTACCGCCAGCGGTCACGGACTGAACACTGAAGCTTTCTTT.

The V call is TRBV7-2, the J call TRBJ2-5; 8 nucleotides align to TRBD2. Germline trimming cut 0 bases from V and 1 base from J; bases unmatched to any gene: 10. This CDR3 contains 18 residues. The germline V gene has CDR1 SGHTA and CDR2 FQGNSA. The CDR3 DNA sequence: TGTGCCAGCAGCTTAGCGAGCAGCGGGGGCCCAAGCCAAGAGACCCAGTACTTC. Encoded protein: CASSLASSGGPSQETQYF.

The chain links TRBV18 to TRBJ2-7; D is undetermined. The germline CDR1 and CDR2 sequences are KGHSH and LQKENI. There are 14 residues in the CDR3. Trimming removed 6 bases at V and 3 bases at J, with 15 bases between. DNA of the CDR3: TGTGCCAGCTCCCAAAACCCGGGTGGCTACGAGCAGTACTTC. This gives the protein CASSQNPGGYEQYF.

The J gene is TRBJ2-7, the V gene TRBV15; 8 nucleotides match TRBD1. CDR1 is LNHNV and CDR2 is YYDKDF in the germline V gene (reference sequence). The CDR3 has 15 residues. J was trimmed by 5 bases and V by 3 bases; bases with no gene match: 9. This CDR3 reads CATSSPDREANEQYF. DNA for the CDR3: TGTGCCACCAGCAGTCCGGACAGGGAGGCTAACGAGCAGTACTTC.

V and J are TRBV2 and TRBJ1-1, with 9 bases matching TRBD1. J was trimmed by 12 bases and V by 6 bases; bases with no gene match: 5. Germline loops: CDR1 SNHLY, CDR2 FYNNEI. The CDR3 sequence is 11 residues long. The chain's CDR3 is CASRGQGTTFF. The CDR3 DNA reads as TGTGCCAGCAGGGGACAGGGTACGACTTTCTTT.

Only one count was recorded for this clone. The chain has TRBV7-3 and TRBJ2-1; TRBD2 agrees at 13 bases. The germline CDR1 and CDR2 sequences are SGHTA and FQGTGA. The CDR3 is 15 amino acids. J lost 10 bases, V lost 6 bases, and 9 bases had no gene match. CDR3: CASRPTSGGLQEQFF. DNA of the CDR3: TGTGCCAGCAGACCGACTAGCGGGGGGCTTCAAGAGCAGTTCTTC.

This sequence joins TRBV7-6 and TRBJ2-5; no definite D call. CDR1 and CDR2 from the germline V gene are SGHVS and FNYEAQ. V was cut by 3 bases and J by 5 bases, with 10 bases left in between. CDR3 length: 13 amino acids. The CDR3 DNA is TGTGCCAGCAGCTTTTCAGGATGGGAGACCCAGTACTTC. Amino acid sequence: CASSFSGWETQYF.

The V call is TRBV5-4, the J call TRBJ2-3, with D maybe TRBD2 (6 bases). This CDR3 is 15 amino acids long. CDR1 and CDR2 from the germline V gene are SGHNT and YYREEE (reference sequence). Trimming stripped 0 bases from V and 0 bases from J, with 8 bases between. This chain's CDR3 is CASSLAGTSTDTQYF. DNA for the CDR3: TGTGCCAGCAGCTTGGCCGGGACTAGCACAGATACGCAGTATTTT.

V and J are TRBV29-1 and TRBJ2-1; D might be TRBD1 (7 bases). Germline CDR1 is SQVTM and CDR2 is ANQGSEA. The CDR3 totals 14 residues. With 5 bases removed from V and 0 bases from J, the gap between germline ends came to 11 bases. The CDR3 DNA reads as TGCAGCGTTTCAGGGGGGCCCTCCTACAATGAGCAGTTCTTC. Translation gives CSVSGGPSYNEQFF.

The chain combines TRBV30 with TRBJ1-5; 11 nucleotides line up with TRBD1. Trimming took 1 base from V and 6 from J; bases not matched to a gene: 8. The CDR3 covers 16 residues. The germline V gene has CDR1 GTSNPN and CDR2 SVGIG (reference sequence). CDR3 residues: CAWSGTGGGRGQPQHF. CDR3 DNA sequence: TGTGCCTGGAGTGGGACAGGGGGCGGGAGGGGTCAGCCCCAGCATTTT.

This clone was detected only once. V and J are TRBV5-4 and TRBJ1-3; D is possibly TRBD1 (5 bases). The germline V gene encodes CDR1 SGHNT and CDR2 YYREEE (reference sequence). V was trimmed by 5 bases and J by 2 bases, leaving 11 bases between them. This CDR3 comprises 14 residues. CDR3 region: CASRMWGAGNTIYF. As DNA, the CDR3 is TGTGCCAGCAGGATGTGGGGGGCTGGAAACACCATATATTTT.